Listed below are T cell receptor beta chains from one sample, sequenced in a study of blood T cell repertoires in COVID-19. Clones were read by immunoSEQ multiplex PCR, and TCRdb kept only the in-frame ones, dropping some. The data contain about 360,000 clones, over 70% of them singletons. Sequencing was done on a sample of peripheral blood. The receptors derive from a man under 40 with active or convalescent COVID-19. Each CDR3 is given with its conserved first and last residue. D genes are given only for firm matches. For some rows the clone size is stated as once, few or many, or as a class when expanded; others skip it.

V gene	D gene	J gene	clone size	CDR3 protein	CDR3 DNA
TRBV30	TRBD1	TRBJ2-5	once	CAWSLGGWGETQYF	TGTGCCTGGAGTTTAGGGGGCTGGGGAGAGACCCAGTACTTC
TRBV2	.	TRBJ1-1	.	CASAPERYTEAFF	TGTGCCAGCGCCCCGGAGAGGTACACTGAAGCTTTCTTT
TRBV30	TRBD2	TRBJ2-5	.	CAWSSGREEETQYF	TGTGCCTGGAGTAGCGGGAGAGAAGAAGAGACCCAGTACTTC
TRBV30	TRBD1	TRBJ2-1	few	CAWSVWDRTYNEQFF	TGTGCCTGGAGTGTATGGGACAGGACATACAATGAGCAGTTCTTC
TRBV7-2	.	TRBJ2-7	.	CASSFISNPYEQYF	TGTGCCAGCAGCTTTATATCTAACCCCTACGAGCAGTACTTC
TRBV19	.	TRBJ1-2	.	CASSIRGNYGYTF	TGTGCCAGTAGTATTAGGGGCAACTATGGCTACACCTTC
TRBV6-2/TRBV6-3	TRBD1	TRBJ2-5	.	CASSYGTGVETQYF	TGTGCCAGCAGTTACGGGACAGGGGTCGAGACCCAGTACTTC
TRBV7-9	TRBD1	TRBJ2-7	once	CASSYGTGFPEQYF	TGTGCCAGCAGCTACGGGACAGGGTTCCCCGAGCAGTACTTC
TRBV27	TRBD2	TRBJ2-2	.	CASSPGLAGSGELFF	TGTGCCAGCAGTCCTGGACTAGCGGGATCCGGGGAGCTGTTTTTT
TRBV11-3	.	TRBJ2-5	.	CASSLTGETQYF	TGTGCCAGCAGCTTGACCGGGGAGACCCAGTACTTC
TRBV27	.	TRBJ1-1	.	CASSPGVNTEAFF	TGTGCCAGCAGCCCAGGGGTGAACACTGAAGCTTTCTTT
TRBV7-2	.	TRBJ1-3	.	CASSLVGELSGNTIYF	TGTGCCAGCAGCTTAGTAGGGGAACTCTCTGGAAACACCATATATTTT
TRBV30	.	TRBJ1-6	once	CAWSGVSPLHF	TGTGCCTGGAGCGGGGTTTCACCCCTCCACTTT
TRBV6-5	.	TRBJ1-1	.	CASSPLRATGTEAFF	TGTGCCAGCAGTCCTCTTAGGGCCACAGGGACTGAAGCTTTCTTT
TRBV29-1	TRBD2	TRBJ2-1	.	CSVGGGVAGAPREQFF	TGCAGCGTTGGAGGGGGGGTAGCGGGAGCCCCGCGGGAGCAGTTCTTC
TRBV24-1	TRBD1	TRBJ1-5	.	CATSDSKTGQGNQPQHF	TGTGCCACCAGTGATTCGAAGACGGGACAGGGCAATCAGCCCCAGCATTTT
TRBV27	.	TRBJ1-5	.	CASSSWEAQPQHF	TGTGCCAGCAGCTCCTGGGAGGCCCAGCCCCAGCATTTT
TRBV7-8	.	TRBJ2-1	.	CASSLPLATNEQFF	TGTGCCAGCAGCCTCCCCCTTGCGACTAATGAGCAGTTCTTC
TRBV5-1	TRBD1	TRBJ1-2	.	CASSLAGDRAYGYTF	TGCGCCAGCAGCTTGGCGGGGGACAGAGCTTATGGCTACACCTTC
TRBV7-2	.	TRBJ2-1	.	CASSLALGPYNEQFF	TGTGCCAGCAGCTTAGCCCTGGGGCCCTACAATGAGCAGTTCTTC
TRBV5-4	.	TRBJ2-2	.	CASSPPRAGTGELFF	TGTGCCAGCAGCCCGCCGCGGGCCGGCACCGGGGAGCTGTTTTTT
TRBV19	.	TRBJ2-2	.	CATHQGTGELFF	TGTGCTACCCATCAGGGCACCGGGGAGCTGTTTTTT
TRBV10-3	TRBD2	TRBJ2-1	.	CASRPGLAGNNEQFF	TGTGCCTCGAGGCCCGGACTAGCGGGCAACAATGAGCAGTTCTTC
TRBV4-2	TRBD1	TRBJ2-5	.	CASSQGQGEEETQYF	TGTGCCAGCAGCCAAGGACAGGGAGAGGAAGAGACCCAGTACTTC
TRBV4-3	TRBD1	TRBJ2-1	.	CASSQSRGQGYEQFF	TGCGCCAGCAGCCAATCCCGGGGACAGGGCTATGAGCAGTTCTTC
TRBV9	.	TRBJ1-3	few	CASSTTLRGGTSLGGNTIYF	TGTGCCAGCAGCACTACCCTTCGGGGGGGCACCTCTCTGGGTGGAAACACCATATATTTT
TRBV18	TRBD1	TRBJ1-2	.	CASSRDRDYGYTF	TGTGCCAGCTCAAGGGACAGGGACTATGGCTACACCTTC
TRBV9	.	TRBJ2-3	.	CASSPRVGVSTDTQYF	TGTGCCAGCAGCCCGCGGGTTGGGGTAAGCACAGATACGCAGTATTTT
TRBV15	TRBD2	TRBJ2-7	.	CATSRAGLAGNYEQYF	TGTGCCACCAGCAGAGCTGGACTAGCGGGAAACTACGAGCAGTACTTC
TRBV12-3/TRBV12-4	.	TRBJ1-2	.	CASSLESYGYTF	TGTGCCAGCAGTTTAGAGAGCTATGGCTACACCTTC
TRBV27	TRBD1	TRBJ2-7	.	CASSFPDRAWEQYF	TGTGCCAGCAGCTTCCCCGACAGGGCCTGGGAGCAGTACTTC
TRBV7-3	TRBD2	TRBJ2-1	few	CASSATGTSGYNEQFF	TGTGCCAGCAGCGCCACCGGGACTAGCGGATACAATGAGCAGTTCTTC
TRBV6-1	TRBD1	TRBJ2-7	.	CASSEGQTLYEQYF	TGTGCCAGCAGTGAGGGACAGACCCTATACGAGCAGTACTTC
TRBV2	.	TRBJ1-4	.	CATALGQIEKLFF	TGTGCCACCGCCCTCGGACAGATTGAAAAACTGTTTTTT
TRBV24-1	.	TRBJ2-7	once	CATSDTQGYEQYF	TGTGCCACCAGTGATACACAGGGCTACGAGCAGTACTTC
TRBV11-3	TRBD1	TRBJ1-1	few	CASSRDRGNAFF	TGTGCCAGCAGCAGAGACAGGGGTAATGCTTTCTTT
TRBV7-2	.	TRBJ1-5	.	CASSLLSGPGQPQHF	TGTGCCAGCAGCTTATTATCTGGGCCTGGACAGCCCCAGCATTTT
TRBV7-2	TRBD2	TRBJ2-7	.	CASSLGAPASGGYEQYF	TGTGCCAGCAGCTTAGGAGCTCCAGCTAGCGGGGGCTACGAGCAGTACTTC
TRBV7-9	.	TRBJ2-3	.	CASSLGGLTDTQYF	TGTGCCAGCAGCTTAGGCGGCCTGACAGATACGCAGTATTTT
TRBV7-2	.	TRBJ2-1	.	CASSFSGTISYNEQFF	TGTGCCAGCAGTTTCTCCGGGACAATCTCCTACAATGAGCAGTTCTTC